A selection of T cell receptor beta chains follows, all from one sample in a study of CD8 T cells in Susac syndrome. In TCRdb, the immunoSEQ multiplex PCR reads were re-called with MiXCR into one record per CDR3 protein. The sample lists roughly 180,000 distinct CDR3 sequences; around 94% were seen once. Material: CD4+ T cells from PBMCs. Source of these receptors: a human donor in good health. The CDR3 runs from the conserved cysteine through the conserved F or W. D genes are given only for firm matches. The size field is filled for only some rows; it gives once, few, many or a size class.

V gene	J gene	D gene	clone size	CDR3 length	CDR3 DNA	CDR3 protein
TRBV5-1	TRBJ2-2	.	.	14	TGCGCCAGCAGCTTCGCGTCGGACACCGGGGAGCTGTTTTTT	CASSFASDTGELFF
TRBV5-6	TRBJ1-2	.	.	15	TGTGCCAGCAGCTTGGGAGCCACAATTCAGTATGGCTACACCTTC	CASSLGATIQYGYTF
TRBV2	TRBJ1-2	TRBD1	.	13	TGTGCCAGCAGTGGACAGGGCGAGACGGGCTACACCTTC	CASSGQGETGYTF
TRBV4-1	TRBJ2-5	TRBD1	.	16	TGCGCCAGCAGCCAAGATGCAGGGGGCGGCCTAGAGACCCAGTACTTC	CASSQDAGGGLETQYF
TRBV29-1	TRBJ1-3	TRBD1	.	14	TGCAGCGCTCTGACAGGGACTTCTGGAAACACCATATATTTT	CSALTGTSGNTIYF
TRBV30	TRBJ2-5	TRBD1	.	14	TGTGCCTGGAGTCCGGGACAGGGCGGGGAGACCCAGTACTTC	CAWSPGQGGETQYF
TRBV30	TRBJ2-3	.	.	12	TGTGCCTGCCCGAGAAAAGGGGATACGCAGTATTTT	CACPRKGDTQYF
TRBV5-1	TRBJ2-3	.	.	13	TGCGCCAGCAGCTTGGTAGGGCGGGATACGCAGTATTTT	CASSLVGRDTQYF
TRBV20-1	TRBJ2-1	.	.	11	TGCAGTGGTAAGCGACGGAATGAGCAGTTCTTC	CSGKRRNEQFF
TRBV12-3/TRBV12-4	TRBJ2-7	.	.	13	TGTGCCAGCAGTTTAGGCCGGGGAGGCGAGCAGTACTTC	CASSLGRGGEQYF
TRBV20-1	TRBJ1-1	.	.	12	TGCAGATCCTCCTTTGGGGGGACTGAAGCTTTCTTT	CRSSFGGTEAFF
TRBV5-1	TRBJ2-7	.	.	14	TGCGCCAGCAGCTTGTATGCGGTGTACTACGAGCAGTACTTC	CASSLYAVYYEQYF
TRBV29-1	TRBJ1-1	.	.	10	TGCAGCGTTGCCGGGGAATGGGCTTTCTTT	CSVAGEWAFF
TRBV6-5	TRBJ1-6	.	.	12	TGTGCCAGCGGACTCAGGGGATCACCCCTCCACTTT	CASGLRGSPLHF
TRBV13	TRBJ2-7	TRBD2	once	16	TGTGCCAGCAGCTTAATACGGGAGCGGGGGGGCTCGGAGCAGTACTTC	CASSLIRERGGSEQYF
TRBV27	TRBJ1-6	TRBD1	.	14	TGTGCCAGCAGTCCGGGACAGGGCTATTCACCCCTCCACTTT	CASSPGQGYSPLHF
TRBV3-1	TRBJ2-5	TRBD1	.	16	TGTGCCAGCAGCCGATGGACAGGGGGAAACCAAGAGACCCAGTACTTC	CASSRWTGGNQETQYF
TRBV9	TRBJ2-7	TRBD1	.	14	TGTGCCAGCAGCGCCGGGACAGGGCCCTACGAGCAGTACTTC	CASSAGTGPYEQYF
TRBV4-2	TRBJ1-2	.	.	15	TGTGCCAGCAGCCAAGATGTGAACTTTGCCGGTGGCTACACCTTC	CASSQDVNFAGGYTF
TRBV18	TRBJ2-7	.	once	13	TGTGCCAGCTCTATTAGACAGGACTACGAGCAGTACTTC	CASSIRQDYEQYF
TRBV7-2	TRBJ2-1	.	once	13	TGTGCCAGCAGCGTCAGGGTCCCCAATGAGCAGTTCTTC	CASSVRVPNEQFF
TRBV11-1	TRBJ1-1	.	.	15	TGTGCCAGCAGTTCCACCCGGGGGATAAACACTGAAGCTTTCTTT	CASSSTRGINTEAFF
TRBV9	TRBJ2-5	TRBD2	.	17	TGTGCCAGCAGCGCCGGGACTAGCGGGGGAAGAGGAGAGACCCAGTACTTC	CASSAGTSGGRGETQYF
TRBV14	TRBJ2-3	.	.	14	TGTGCCAGCAGTAGACAGGCGCGCACAGATACGCAGTATTTT	CASSRQARTDTQYF
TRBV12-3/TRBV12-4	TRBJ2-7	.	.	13	TGTGCCAGCAGCCGTTTATTGGATTACGAGCAGTACTTC	CASSRLLDYEQYF
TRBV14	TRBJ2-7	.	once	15	TGTGCCAGCAGCCAAGCACTCAACAGGGCGCACGAGCAGTACTTC	CASSQALNRAHEQYF
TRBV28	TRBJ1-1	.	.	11	TGTGCCAGCAGTTCACAGTTTGAAGCTTTCTTT	CASSSQFEAFF
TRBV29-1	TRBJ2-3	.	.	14	TGCAGCGCTCGGGTTTGGGCAGGCACAGATACGCAGTATTTT	CSARVWAGTDTQYF